Listed here are 24 T cell receptor beta chains from one sample, sequenced in a study of cytomegalovirus exposure and HLA in healthy donors. Vbeta (60) and Jbeta (13) primers were used in the PCR. Measured with immunoSEQ multiplex PCR; TCRdb has only the in-frame clones, and not every one. The repertoire includes about 110,000 clones, about 70% of them detected once, and around 5% sits in the top ten. Material: PBMCs. These receptor sequences come from a man aged 25 to 40 in good health and CMV-seropositive.

The chain carries TRBV2 and TRBJ2-4; 10 bases map to TRBD1. The germline CDR1 and CDR2 sequences are SNHLY and FYNNEI. The CDR3 is 14 residues long. V dropped 6 bases and J dropped 8; count of bases not matched to a gene: 7. The CDR3 DNA reads as TGTGCCAGCAGGATACGACAGGGGGCTGACATTCAGTACTTC. Protein: CASRIRQGADIQYF.

The CDR3 here is CASRDPGLAGATTGELFF. The CDR3 bases are TGTGCCAGCAGAGATCCGGGACTAGCGGGGGCCACCACCGGGGAGCTGTTTTTT. The chain is built from TRBV9 and TRBJ2-2; 14 bases match TRBD2. Germline CDR1 and CDR2: SGDLS and YYNGEE. The CDR3 loop spans 18 amino acids. The trim removed 5 bases at V and 4 bases at J, leaving 10 bases unmatched. Together with reference TRBV9 and TRBJ2-2, the CDR3 gives the full variable domain: DSGVTQTPKHLITATGQRVTLRCSPRSGDLSVYWYQQSLDQGLQFLIQYYNGEERAKGNILERFSAQQFPDLHSELNLSSLELGDSALYFCASRDPGLAGATTGELFFGEGSRLTVL.

The chain employs TRBV9 and TRBJ1-1; TRBD1 might be the D (5 bases). Trimming removed 3 bases at V and 1 base at J, with 13 bases between. Germline CDR1 SGDLS, CDR2 YYNGEE. The CDR3 sequence is 15 residues long. The CDR3 here is CASSAVSTGNTEAFF. The DNA for the CDR3 is TGTGCCAGCAGCGCGGTCTCAACAGGGAACACTGAAGCTTTCTTT.

V usage is TRBV4-1 and J usage is TRBJ1-2; possible D gene TRBD1, 5 bases. Trimming took 2 bases from V and 8 from J, leaving 18 bases between them. Looked up from germline, CDR1 is MGHRA and CDR2 is YSYEKL. The CDR3 extends over 15 amino acids. CDR3 sequence reads: CASSQTGQGFGGYTF. The CDR3 DNA reads TGCGCCAGCAGCCAAACCGGACAAGGGTTCGGGGGCTACACCTTC.

This sequence joins TRBV29-1 and TRBJ1-2, with D hard to call. V gave up 7 bases and J gave up 4 bases, with 10 bases separating them. The germline gives CDR1 SQVTM, CDR2 ANQGSEA. The CDR3 length is 11 residues. This chain's CDR3 is CSDGLIYGYTF. The CDR3 coding sequence is TGCAGCGATGGACTGATCTATGGCTACACCTTC.

This clone has more than one count but fewer than ten. The chain carries TRBV6-4 and TRBJ2-2; a possible D gene is TRBD1 (6 bases). Germline assignment: CDR1 MRHNA and CDR2 SNTAGT. This CDR3 is built from 14 residues. V gave up 2 bases and J gave up 2 bases, with 6 bases separating them. CDR3 loop: CASSDGTNTGELFF. DNA for the CDR3: TGTGCCAGCAGTGACGGGACAAACACCGGGGAGCTGTTTTTT.

J is TRBJ2-2 and V is TRBV7-9; 9 nucleotides line up with TRBD1. Losses at the gene ends were 0 bases for V and 4 bases for J; bases not matched to a gene: 6. The CDR3 is 17 amino acids. Germline V gives CDR1 SEHNR, CDR2 FQNEAQ (reference sequence). Here the CDR3 DNA reads TGTGCCAGCAGCTTAGCGCCGGGACAGGGTTTCACCGGGGAGCTGTTTTTT. Protein sequence: CASSLAPGQGFTGELFF.

The chain employs TRBV6-1 and TRBJ2-7, with a tentative D call TRBD2 (5 bases). The CDR3 extends over 15 amino acids. Trimming removed 1 base from V and 2 bases from J, with 12 bases in between. Germline assignment: CDR1 MNHNS and CDR2 SASEGT. The CDR3 sequence: CASSEVGGPPYEQYF. As DNA, the CDR3 is TGTGCCAGCAGTGAAGTCGGCGGGCCACCCTACGAGCAGTACTTC.

J is TRBJ1-2 and V is TRBV28, with no clear D. The V and J ends lost 5 bases and 1 base respectively, with 14 bases between them. Germline V CDR1 and CDR2: MDHEN, SYDVKM. The CDR3 contains 15 residues. CDR3 residues: CASSRVWVLNYGYTF. The CDR3 DNA reads as TGTGCCAGCAGTCGGGTCTGGGTTCTTAACTATGGCTACACCTTC.

The chain is built from TRBV5-4 and TRBJ2-2; no reliable D call. V was shortened by 2 bases and J by 3 bases, with 11 bases between the two germline ends. Looked up from germline, CDR1 is SGHNT and CDR2 is YYREEE (reference sequence). The CDR3 sequence is 15 residues long. The chain's CDR3 is CASSFDNRYTGELFF. The CDR3 DNA sequence: TGTGCCAGCAGCTTTGATAACCGGTACACCGGGGAGCTGTTTTTT.

This clone was picked up a small number of times. V and J are TRBV5-8 and TRBJ2-7, with D hard to call. The ends were cut back, 4 bases at V and 3 bases at J, with 5 bases in the middle. The CDR3 length is 11 residues. Germline values: CDR1 SGHTS, CDR2 YDEGEE. DNA for the CDR3: TGTGCCAGCAGCAGACTCTACGAGCAGTACTTC. It encodes CASSRLYEQYF.

V gene TRBV6-5 combines with J gene TRBJ1-5; D not certain. Trimming stripped 11 bases from V and 0 bases from J, with 8 bases between. This CDR3 has 12 residues. Germline-derived CDR1 and CDR2 are MNHEY and SVGAGI. The CDR3 nucleotides read TGTGCCGCCCAGAATAGCAATCAGCCCCAGCATTTT. This encodes CAAQNSNQPQHF.

This clone was seen once. The chain recombines TRBV13 with TRBJ2-1; possibly TRBD2 for D (6 bases). This CDR3 spans 17 amino acids. Germline V gives CDR1 PRHDT, CDR2 FYEKMQ (reference sequence). Trimming took 5 bases from V and 2 from J, leaving 19 bases between them. Here the CDR3 reads CASSPQARGPPYNEQFF. DNA of the CDR3: TGTGCCAGCAGCCCTCAGGCGCGGGGACCGCCCTACAATGAGCAGTTCTTC.

The genes are TRBV28 and TRBJ1-2; D is unclear. V lost 5 bases to trimming and J lost 1 base, with 11 bases between them. Germline-derived CDR1 and CDR2 are MDHEN and SYDVKM. CDR3 length: 14 residues. CDR3 coding DNA: TGTGCCAGCAGTGCCCCGGGGTTTAACTATGGCTACACCTTC. Protein: CASSAPGFNYGYTF.

V is TRBV30 and J is TRBJ1-1; D is possibly TRBD1 (5 bases). The V and J ends lost 6 bases and 0 bases respectively, with 11 bases between them. This CDR3 spans 13 amino acids. Germline CDR1 reads GTSNPN; CDR2 reads SVGIG (reference sequence). The CDR3 coding sequence is TGTGCCTGTTCCCAGGGAATGAACACTGAAGCTTTCTTT. Translating gives CACSQGMNTEAFF.

The chain joins TRBV19 to TRBJ1-4; D gene ambiguous. With 3 bases removed from V and 4 bases from J, the gap between germline ends came to 21 bases. Germline values: CDR1 LNHDA, CDR2 SQIVND (reference sequence). The CDR3 runs to 18 residues. The CDR3 reads CASSISAGLVVGNEKLFF. The CDR3 region has the DNA TGTGCCAGTAGTATCAGCGCCGGCTTGGTGGTTGGTAATGAAAAACTGTTTTTT.

The chain uses TRBV6-5 and TRBJ2-7, with 10 bases fitting TRBD1. The CDR3 consists of 14 residues. V shed 6 bases and J 9 bases; nucleotides not matched to a gene: 11. Germline CDR1 MNHEY, CDR2 SVGAGI. The CDR3 nucleotides read TGTGCCAGCAGCGACAGGGGGCGCGGGGTCAGGCAGTACTTC. Protein product: CASSDRGRGVRQYF.

CDR3 sequence reads: CASSATGGPYEQYF. CDR3 sequence (DNA): TGTGCCAGCAGCGCGACAGGGGGGCCCTACGAGCAGTACTTC. J is TRBJ2-7 and V is TRBV9; TRBD1 matches 9 bases. The V gene end was trimmed by 3 bases and the J gene end by 2 bases; junction bases not matched to a gene: 3. The CDR3 spans 14 residues. Germline V gene sequence: CDR1 SGDLS, CDR2 YYNGEE.

This clone has only a few counts. The V call is TRBV29-1, the J call TRBJ1-2; no reliable D call. V was trimmed by 4 bases and J by 8 bases, leaving 8 bases between them. The CDR3 is made up of 10 amino acids. CDR1 is SQVTM, CDR2 ANQGSEA, per germline. The CDR3 is CSVGTGGYTF. The DNA of the CDR3 is TGCAGCGTTGGGACTGGAGGCTACACCTTC.

Only a few counts were recorded for this clone. This chain links TRBV5-1 with TRBJ1-1; D possibly corresponds to TRBD1 (6 bases). Looked up from germline, CDR1 is SGHRS and CDR2 is YFSETQ. This CDR3 is built from 15 residues. Trimming took off 1 base at V and 5 bases at J, with 15 bases between the two ends. DNA of the CDR3: TGCGCCAGCAGCTTGTGGGGGCAGGGTGGGACTGAAGCTTTCTTT. Amino acids: CASSLWGQGGTEAFF.

This clone was found a few times. The chain is built from TRBV5-1 and TRBJ1-6, with TRBD1 as a possible D gene (5 bases). The germline V gene has CDR1 SGHRS and CDR2 YFSETQ. The CDR3 contains 16 residues. Deletions cut 0 bases from V and 8 bases from J, with 15 bases between. DNA for the CDR3: TGCGCCAGCAGCTTGGGGGGCCTCCTTGCCGATTCACCCCTCCACTTT. Translating gives CASSLGGLLADSPLHF.

The chain combines TRBV2 with TRBJ2-5; TRBD1 is a possible D gene (5 bases). V shed 4 bases and J shed 4 bases, with 10 bases lying between them. The germline gives CDR1 SNHLY, CDR2 FYNNEI. The CDR3 is 13 residues long. CDR3 sequence reads: CASSAGIGETQYF. The CDR3 DNA is TGTGCCAGCAGTGCAGGGATTGGAGAGACCCAGTACTTC.

This clone was observed a single time. CDR3 region: CASSLSGPGNTEAFF. In DNA, the CDR3 is TGCGCCAGCAGCTTGAGTGGCCCGGGGAACACTGAAGCTTTCTTT. The chain is built from TRBV5-1 and TRBJ1-1; D unresolved. Looked up from germline, CDR1 is SGHRS and CDR2 is YFSETQ. The ends were cut back, 1 base at V and 1 base at J, with 11 bases in the middle. This CDR3 is built from 15 residues. Using reference TRBV5-1 and TRBJ1-1 for the parts outside the CDR3, the full variable domain is KAGVTQTPRYLIKTRGQQVTLSCSPISGHRSVSWYQQTPGQGLQFLFEYFSETQRNKGNFPGRFSGRQFSNSRSEMNVSTLELGDSALYLCASSLSGPGNTEAFFGQGTRLTVV.

This clone was found a few times. V and J are TRBV6-1 and TRBJ1-1; D remains ambiguous. The CDR3 spans 13 residues. Germline V gives CDR1 MNHNS, CDR2 SASEGT. CDR3 coding DNA: TGTGCGTCCCACTGGGGAGATGGCACTGAAGCTTTCTTT. It translates to CASHWGDGTEAFF.